This T cell receptor (beta chain) was found in a study of T cells in Graves' hyperthyroidism and ophthalmopathy. Exclusions: uncontrolled infection, other autoimmune disease, pregnancy, lactation. The V segment lost 0 bases and the J segment 12 bases; nucleotides outside the gene matches: 4. The CDR3 contains 14 residues. Germline V lookup: CDR1 MNHEY, CDR2 SVGEGT. The table lists this clonotype with a few counts. Amplification of TCR beta CDR3 regions was performed using RNA transcripts as template. The HTBI set primed first-round TCR CDR3 RT-PCR. TCRdb processed the multiplex PCR reads anew with MiXCR; each CDR3 protein has one entry. The repertoire holds roughly 740,000 distinct CDR3 sequences, with approximately 16% as singletons.

The rearrangement uses TRBV6-2 or TRBV6-3 and TRBJ2-1; the match to TRBD2 covers 11 bases. This sequence was found in a man aged 18 to 30 with Graves' hyperthyroidism. Source material: blood. This CDR3 is CASSYSASGRRQFF. DNA of the CDR3: TGTGCCAGCAGTTACTCGGCTAGCGGGAGGAGGCAGTTCTTC.